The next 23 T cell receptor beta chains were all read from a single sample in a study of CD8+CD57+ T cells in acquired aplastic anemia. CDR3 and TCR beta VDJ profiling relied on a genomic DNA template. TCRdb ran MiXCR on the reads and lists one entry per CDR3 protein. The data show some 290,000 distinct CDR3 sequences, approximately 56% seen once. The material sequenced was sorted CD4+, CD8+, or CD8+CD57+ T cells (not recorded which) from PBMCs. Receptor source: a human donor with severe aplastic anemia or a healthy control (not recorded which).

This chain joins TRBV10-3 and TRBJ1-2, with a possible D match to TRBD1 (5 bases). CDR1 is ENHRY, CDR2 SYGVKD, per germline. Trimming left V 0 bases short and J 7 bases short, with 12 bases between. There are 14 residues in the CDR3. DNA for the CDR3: TGTGCCATCAGTGAGTCGCGGCAGGGTGCTGGCTACACCTTC. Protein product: CAISESRQGAGYTF.

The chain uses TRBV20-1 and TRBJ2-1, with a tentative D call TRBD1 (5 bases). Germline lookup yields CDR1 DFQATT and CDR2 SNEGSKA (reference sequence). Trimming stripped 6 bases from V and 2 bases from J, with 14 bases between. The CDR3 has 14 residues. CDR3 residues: CSAGGGAPYNEQFF. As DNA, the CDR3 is TGCAGTGCGGGTGGTGGGGCGCCCTACAATGAGCAGTTCTTC.

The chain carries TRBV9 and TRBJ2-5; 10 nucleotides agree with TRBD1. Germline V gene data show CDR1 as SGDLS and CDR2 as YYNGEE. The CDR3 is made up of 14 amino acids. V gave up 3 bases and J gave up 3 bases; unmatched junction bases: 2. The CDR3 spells CASSAGQGKETQYF. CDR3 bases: TGTGCCAGCAGCGCGGGACAGGGGAAAGAGACCCAGTACTTC.

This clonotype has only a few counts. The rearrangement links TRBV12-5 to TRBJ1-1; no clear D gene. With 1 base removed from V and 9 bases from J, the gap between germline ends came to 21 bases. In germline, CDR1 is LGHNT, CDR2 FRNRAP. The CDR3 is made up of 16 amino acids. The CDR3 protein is CASGLDLGSGLGKAFF. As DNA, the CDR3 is TGTGCTAGTGGTTTGGACCTCGGGTCGGGCTTGGGAAAAGCTTTCTTT.

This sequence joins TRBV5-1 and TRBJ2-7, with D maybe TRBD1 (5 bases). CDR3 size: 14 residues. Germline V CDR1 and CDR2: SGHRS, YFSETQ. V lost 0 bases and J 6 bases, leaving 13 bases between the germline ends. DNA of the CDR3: TGCGCCAGCAGCTTGGACAGGCGCATCTCCGAGCAGTACTTC. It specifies CASSLDRRISEQYF.

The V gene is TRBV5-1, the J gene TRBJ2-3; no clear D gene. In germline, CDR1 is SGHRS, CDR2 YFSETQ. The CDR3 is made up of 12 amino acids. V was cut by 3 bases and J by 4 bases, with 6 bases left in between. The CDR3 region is CASSSHSDTQYF. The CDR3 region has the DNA TGCGCCAGCAGCTCGCACTCAGATACGCAGTATTTT.

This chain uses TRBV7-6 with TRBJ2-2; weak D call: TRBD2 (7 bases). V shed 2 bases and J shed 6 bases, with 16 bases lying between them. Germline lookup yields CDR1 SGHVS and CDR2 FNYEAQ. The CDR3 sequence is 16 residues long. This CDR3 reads CASSLTSGGVSGELFF. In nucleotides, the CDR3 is TGTGCCAGCAGCTTAACTTCGGGGGGCGTGTCCGGGGAGCTGTTTTTT.

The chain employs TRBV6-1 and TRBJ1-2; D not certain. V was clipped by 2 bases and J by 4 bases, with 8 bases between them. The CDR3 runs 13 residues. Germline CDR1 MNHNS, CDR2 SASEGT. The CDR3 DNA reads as TGTGCCAGCAGTGAACCCTGGGGCTATGGCTACACCTTC. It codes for CASSEPWGYGYTF.

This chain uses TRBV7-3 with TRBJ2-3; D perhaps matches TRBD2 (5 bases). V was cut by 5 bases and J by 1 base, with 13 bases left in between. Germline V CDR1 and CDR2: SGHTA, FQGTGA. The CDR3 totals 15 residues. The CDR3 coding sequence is TGTGCCAGCAGCGTAGTGGGTAGCGGCACAGATACGCAGTATTTT. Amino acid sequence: CASSVVGSGTDTQYF.

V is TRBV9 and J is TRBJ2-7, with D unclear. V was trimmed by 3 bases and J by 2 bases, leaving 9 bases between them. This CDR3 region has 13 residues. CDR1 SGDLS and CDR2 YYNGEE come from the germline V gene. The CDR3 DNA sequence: TGTGCCAGCAGCGGATCTAGTGCCTACGAGCAGTACTTC. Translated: CASSGSSAYEQYF.

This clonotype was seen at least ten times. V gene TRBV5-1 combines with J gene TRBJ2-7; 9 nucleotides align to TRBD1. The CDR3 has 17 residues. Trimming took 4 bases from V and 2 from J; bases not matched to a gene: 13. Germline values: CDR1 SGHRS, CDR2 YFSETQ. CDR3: CASSLLPGQGSTYEQYF. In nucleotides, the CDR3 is TGCGCCAGCAGCCTATTACCGGGACAGGGTTCAACCTACGAGCAGTACTTC.

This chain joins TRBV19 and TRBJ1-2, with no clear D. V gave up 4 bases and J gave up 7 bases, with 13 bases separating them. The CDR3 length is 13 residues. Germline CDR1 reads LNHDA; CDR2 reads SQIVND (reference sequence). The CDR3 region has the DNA TGTGCCAGTAGTAGGGCTCGTGATTTTGGCTACACCTTC. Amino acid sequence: CASSRARDFGYTF.

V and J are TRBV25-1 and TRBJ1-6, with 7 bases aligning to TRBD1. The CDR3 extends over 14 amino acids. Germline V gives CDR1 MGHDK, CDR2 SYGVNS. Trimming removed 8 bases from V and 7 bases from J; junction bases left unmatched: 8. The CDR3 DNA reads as TGTGCCAGCGAGAATCAGGGGGAGAATTCACCCCTCCACTTT. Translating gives CASENQGENSPLHF.

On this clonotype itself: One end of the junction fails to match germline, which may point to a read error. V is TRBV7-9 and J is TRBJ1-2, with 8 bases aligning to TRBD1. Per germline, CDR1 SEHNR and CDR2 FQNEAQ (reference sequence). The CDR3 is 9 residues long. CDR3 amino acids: CASSRQGPF. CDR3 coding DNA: TGTGCCAGCAGTCGACAGGGGCCCTTC.

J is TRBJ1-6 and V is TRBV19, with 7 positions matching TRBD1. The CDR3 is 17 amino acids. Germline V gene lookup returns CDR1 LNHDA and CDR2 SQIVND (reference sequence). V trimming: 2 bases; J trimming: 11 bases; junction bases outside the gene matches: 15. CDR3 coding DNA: TGTGCCAGTAGTATAAACCCAGGGGGTACTCATTTGGCACCCCTCCACTTT. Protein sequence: CASSINPGGTHLAPLHF.

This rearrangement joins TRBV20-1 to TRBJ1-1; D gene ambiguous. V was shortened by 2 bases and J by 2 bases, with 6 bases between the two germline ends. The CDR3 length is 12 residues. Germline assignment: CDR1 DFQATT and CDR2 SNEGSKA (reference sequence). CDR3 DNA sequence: TGCAGTGCTAGACGGGGAAACACTGAAGCTTTCTTT. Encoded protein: CSARRGNTEAFF.

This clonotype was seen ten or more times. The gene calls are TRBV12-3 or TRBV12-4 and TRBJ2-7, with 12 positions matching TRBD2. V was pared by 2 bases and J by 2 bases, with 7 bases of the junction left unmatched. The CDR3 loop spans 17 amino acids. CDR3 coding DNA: TGTGCCAGCAGTTTATCACTAGCGGGGGGCTTACCCTACGAGCAGTACTTC. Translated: CASSLSLAGGLPYEQYF.

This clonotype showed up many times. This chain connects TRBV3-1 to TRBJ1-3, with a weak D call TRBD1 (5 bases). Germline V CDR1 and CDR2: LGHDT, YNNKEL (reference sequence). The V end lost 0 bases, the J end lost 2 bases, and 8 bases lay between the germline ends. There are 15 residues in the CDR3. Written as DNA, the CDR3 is TGTGCCAGCAGCCAAGATCCGGGGGCTGGAAACACCATATATTTT. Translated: CASSQDPGAGNTIYF.

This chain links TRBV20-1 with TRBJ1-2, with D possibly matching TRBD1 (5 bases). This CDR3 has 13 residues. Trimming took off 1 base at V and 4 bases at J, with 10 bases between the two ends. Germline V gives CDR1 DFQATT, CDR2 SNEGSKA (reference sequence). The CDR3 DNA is TGCAGTGCTAGAGTTGACGGGGCCTATGGCTACACCTTC. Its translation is CSARVDGAYGYTF.

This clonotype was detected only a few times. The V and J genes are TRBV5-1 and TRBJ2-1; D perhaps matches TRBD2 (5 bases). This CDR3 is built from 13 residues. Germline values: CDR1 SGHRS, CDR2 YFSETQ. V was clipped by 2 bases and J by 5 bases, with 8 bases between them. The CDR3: CASSFSGDNEQFF. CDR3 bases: TGCGCCAGCAGCTTCTCCGGGGACAATGAGCAGTTCTTC.

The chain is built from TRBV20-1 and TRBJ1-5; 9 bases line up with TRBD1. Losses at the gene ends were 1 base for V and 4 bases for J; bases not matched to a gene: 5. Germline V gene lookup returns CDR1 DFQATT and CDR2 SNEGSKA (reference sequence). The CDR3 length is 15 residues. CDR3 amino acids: CSARGGDRENQPQHF. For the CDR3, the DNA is TGCAGTGCTAGAGGGGGGGACAGGGAAAATCAGCCCCAGCATTTT.

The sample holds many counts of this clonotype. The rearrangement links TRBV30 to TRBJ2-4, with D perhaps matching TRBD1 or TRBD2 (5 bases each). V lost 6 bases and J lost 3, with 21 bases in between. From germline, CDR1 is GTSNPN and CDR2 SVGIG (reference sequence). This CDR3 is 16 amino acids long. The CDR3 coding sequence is TGTGCCTGTGAACCCTGGGACCTGGGGATCAAAAACATTCAGTACTTC. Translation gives CACEPWDLGIKNIQYF.

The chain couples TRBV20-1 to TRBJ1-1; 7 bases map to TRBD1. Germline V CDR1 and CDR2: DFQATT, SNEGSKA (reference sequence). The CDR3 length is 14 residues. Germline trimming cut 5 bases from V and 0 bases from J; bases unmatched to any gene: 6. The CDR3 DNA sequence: TGCAGTGCTTCTCAGGGGGTTATGAACACTGAAGCTTTCTTT. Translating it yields CSASQGVMNTEAFF.